This is a list of T cell receptor beta chains from one sample in a study of shared clonotypes between healthy human individuals. Here immunoSEQ multiplex PCR was the method, and the copy in TCRdb shows in-frame clones only, minus some. This sample has about 2,500,000 clones; around nine tenths occur once, and the top ten carry roughly 0.14%. The source material was naive CD4+ T cells sorted from blood. The receptors originated from a man aged 18 to 35 in good health. CDR3s include the opening cysteine and the closing phenylalanine or tryptophan. The D gene is left open where the match is weak. Clone size is stated in some rows and not others, as once, few, many or a class when expanded.

.,.,TRBJ2-1,TRBV4-2,TGTGCCAGCAGCTGGCAAGGCAATGAGCAGTTCTTC,CASSWQGNEQFF
.,.,TRBJ2-3,TRBV4-1,TGCGCCAGCAGCCCCGGGAAGACAGGTCTAAGCACAGATACGCAGTATTTT,CASSPGKTGLSTDTQYF
once,.,TRBJ2-1,TRBV5-4,TGTGCCAGCAGCTTGGCCGGGCTGGATCACCACAATGAGCAGTTCTTC,CASSLAGLDHHNEQFF
.,.,TRBJ1-3,TRBV29-1,TGCAGCGTTGAGACGAGGGCTAACACCATATATTTT,CSVETRANTIYF
.,.,TRBJ1-4,TRBV25-1,TGTGCCAGCAGTGAATCTGGGAGGTCCCGGACGGTTTTT,CASSESGRSRTVF
.,.,TRBJ1-1,TRBV9,TGTGCCAGCAGCGTACTGGGCGCTCGGGGCACTGAAGCTTTCTTT,CASSVLGARGTEAFF
.,TRBD2,TRBJ2-3,TRBV28,TGTGCCAGCAGTCCCGTTATCCCCTCTAGCGGGGGGGCCTTGGATACGCAGTATTTT,CASSPVIPSSGGALDTQYF
.,.,TRBJ2-3,TRBV7-9,TGTGCCAGCAGCTTAGGGTCTTCGGGGGGCACAGATACGCAGTATTTT,CASSLGSSGGTDTQYF
.,.,TRBJ2-7,TRBV19,TGTGCCAGTAGTATAGAGACGGCCTACGAGCAGTACTTC,CASSIETAYEQYF
.,TRBD1,TRBJ1-3,TRBV23-1,TGCGCCAGCAGTCATGGGACAGGGTGGCCGATCTCTGGAAACACCATATATTTT,CASSHGTGWPISGNTIYF
.,TRBD1,TRBJ2-5,TRBV18,TGTGCCAGCTCACCACGACAGGGGGCAGGAGTGGAGACCCAGTACTTC,CASSPRQGAGVETQYF
once,.,TRBJ1-6,TRBV7-3,TGTGCCAGCAGCATATCGGGACCGCCGAATTCACCCCTCCACTTT,CASSISGPPNSPLHF
.,TRBD1,TRBJ2-7,TRBV19,TGTGCCAGTAGTGCAGGACAGGGGATCTACGAGCAGTACTTC,CASSAGQGIYEQYF
.,.,TRBJ2-7,TRBV5-6,TGTGCCAGCAGCGTTTCAGGGCGCGCATCCTACGAGCAGTACTTC,CASSVSGRASYEQYF
once,.,TRBJ2-7,TRBV27,TGTGCCAGCGGGCCCTTCGGGAATTTCGCCTACGAGCAGTACTTC,CASGPFGNFAYEQYF
.,.,TRBJ2-5,TRBV6-5,TGTGCCAGCAGCTACCGCGGGACCCTGGGAGAGACCCAGTACTTC,CASSYRGTLGETQYF
.,.,TRBJ2-7,TRBV18,TGTGCCAGCTCACCGGGGGCGGGGAGCACCTACGAGCAGTACTTC,CASSPGAGSTYEQYF
.,TRBD2,TRBJ2-3,TRBV7-9,TGTGCCAGCAGCTTAGGCGGGAAGATTAGCGGGAGTAGAAATACGCAGTATTTT,CASSLGGKISGSRNTQYF
.,.,TRBJ2-1,TRBV19,TGTGCCAGTAGGGGGGGCAATACTGCCTACAATGAGCAGTTCTTC,CASRGGNTAYNEQFF
.,.,TRBJ2-1,TRBV5-6,TGTGCCAGCAGCTTGGCTAGCCTGGGTGAGCAGTTCTTC,CASSLASLGEQFF
.,.,TRBJ2-7,TRBV4-3,TGCGCCAGCAGCCTTGGACAGACCTACGAGCAGTACTTC,CASSLGQTYEQYF
.,.,TRBJ1-2,TRBV4-3,TGCGCCAGCAGCCAAGATCTGGGGGGAAGGTATGGCTACACCTTC,CASSQDLGGRYGYTF
.,TRBD2,TRBJ2-5,TRBV10-2,TGCGCCAGCAGTTTGGGACTAGCGGGAGTAGAGACCCAGTACTTC,CASSLGLAGVETQYF
.,TRBD1,TRBJ2-4,TRBV10-3,TGTGCCATCAGTGAGTCGACACCGGGACAGGGGGCGGGAAACATTCAGTACTTC,CAISESTPGQGAGNIQYF
.,TRBD2,TRBJ2-3,TRBV27,TGTGCCAGCAGTACCAGCAGACTAGCGGGGGTCCGGGGCACAGATACGCAGTATTTT,CASSTSRLAGVRGTDTQYF
.,.,TRBJ2-1,TRBV5-1,TGCGCCAGCAGCGAAGCTGGGGCCACTTACAATGAGCAGTTCTTC,CASSEAGATYNEQFF
.,.,TRBJ2-6,TRBV10-3,TGTGCCATCGGTTGGGAACTCAACGTCCTGACTTTC,CAIGWELNVLTF
.,TRBD1,TRBJ1-4,TRBV5-1,TGCGCCAGCAGCCGCGGGGGACAGGTCGGTGAAAAACTGTTTTTT,CASSRGGQVGEKLFF
.,TRBD1,TRBJ2-7,TRBV5-1,TGCGCCAGCAGCTTGGACGGACAGGGAGCCTACGAGCAGTACTTC,CASSLDGQGAYEQYF
.,TRBD1,TRBJ2-3,TRBV30,TGTGCCTGGACCGGTGGGGACAGGGGCACAGATACGCAGTATTTT,CAWTGGDRGTDTQYF
.,TRBD1,TRBJ1-2,TRBV7-2,TGTGCCAGCAGCGCGGGACAGGGGAACTCTGGCTACACCTTC,CASSAGQGNSGYTF
.,.,TRBJ1-3,TRBV30,TGTGCCTGGAGGGGAAACAGCAACTCTGGAAACACCATATATTTT,CAWRGNSNSGNTIYF
.,.,TRBJ2-3,TRBV5-1,TGCGCCAGCAATCTGGTGGGCGTCACAGATACGCAGTATTTT,CASNLVGVTDTQYF
.,TRBD1,TRBJ1-5,TRBV18,TGTGCCAGCTCAACCGGACAGGCCCAAAATCAGCCCCAGCATTTT,CASSTGQAQNQPQHF
.,TRBD1,TRBJ2-3,TRBV29-1,TGCAGCGTGAACAGGGGTATGGATACGCAGTATTTT,CSVNRGMDTQYF
.,.,TRBJ2-7,TRBV13,TGTGCCAGCAGCCTGATGGGAGAGCAGTACTTC,CASSLMGEQYF
.,TRBD1,TRBJ2-7,TRBV11-2,TGTGCCAGCAGCACCGAACGGGACAGGGTTTACGAGCAGTACTTC,CASSTERDRVYEQYF
.,.,TRBJ2-7,TRBV18,TGTGCCAGCTCACCCGTCAGGACCTCCTACGAGCAGTACTTC,CASSPVRTSYEQYF
.,TRBD2,TRBJ2-5,TRBV19,TGTGCCAGTAAGAAGGGAGGGATGCAAGAGACCCAGTACTTC,CASKKGGMQETQYF
.,TRBD2,TRBJ2-2,TRBV10-3,TGTGCCATCAGTGAGCTGTCGGGAGGGCCGACCGGGGAGCTGTTTTTT,CAISELSGGPTGELFF
.,.,TRBJ1-5,TRBV6-5,TGTGCCAGCAAGGCAGGGGTTAGCAATCAGCCCCAGCATTTT,CASKAGVSNQPQHF
.,TRBD1,TRBJ2-7,TRBV5-1,TGCGCCAGCAGCTTGGTTTTCGCGACAGGGGTTTCCTACGAGCAGTACTTC,CASSLVFATGVSYEQYF
once,.,TRBJ1-6,TRBV9,TGTGCCAGCAGCGTAGGAGGGGACCGAGCCTCACCCCTCCACTTT,CASSVGGDRASPLHF
.,TRBD1,TRBJ1-3,TRBV7-2,TGTGCCAGCAGTAAAGGGGGCACCGGCTCTGGAAACACCATATATTTT,CASSKGGTGSGNTIYF
.,TRBD2,TRBJ2-3,TRBV5-1,TGCGCCAGCAGCCAGACTAGCGGGAGCCTCAGGAGCACAGATACGCAGTATTTT,CASSQTSGSLRSTDTQYF
.,.,TRBJ2-1,TRBV5-1,TGCGCCAGCAGCTTGCGCGGGAAGGCTAACAATGAGCAGTTCTTC,CASSLRGKANNEQFF
.,.,TRBJ2-5,TRBV19,TGTGCCAGTAGTCCGGGGACTGGATTCTCTACGGAGTACTTC,CASSPGTGFSTEYF
.,.,TRBJ2-2,TRBV10-1,TGCGCCAGCAGTGAGGGCAGGAGGAACACCGGGGAGCTGTTTTTT,CASSEGRRNTGELFF
.,.,TRBJ1-3,TRBV19,TGTGCCAGTACCGAAAGGGCCCCGGGATCTGGAAACACCATATATTTT,CASTERAPGSGNTIYF
.,TRBD1,TRBJ1-2,TRBV6-5,TGTGCCAGCAGGCCTCCGGGACAGGGCGGAGGCTACACCTTC,CASRPPGQGGGYTF
.,TRBD2,TRBJ2-5,TRBV27,TGTGCCAGCAGGCCACTAGCGGGGGGGCGGGAGACCCAGTACTTC,CASRPLAGGRETQYF
.,TRBD1,TRBJ2-1,TRBV30,TGTGCCTGGGACATCGGGACAGGGGCGCCCAATGAGCAGTTCTTC,CAWDIGTGAPNEQFF
.,TRBD1,TRBJ1-1,TRBV28,TGTGCCAGCAGGCGAACAGGGGGCGTAACTGAAGCTTTCTTT,CASRRTGGVTEAFF
.,TRBD2,TRBJ2-2,TRBV7-2,TGTGCCAGCAGCTTAGATAGGGGACTAGCGACCGGGGAGCTGTTTTTT,CASSLDRGLATGELFF
.,.,TRBJ1-6,TRBV27,TGTGCCAGCACGACGGATTATAATTCACCCCTCCACTTT,CASTTDYNSPLHF